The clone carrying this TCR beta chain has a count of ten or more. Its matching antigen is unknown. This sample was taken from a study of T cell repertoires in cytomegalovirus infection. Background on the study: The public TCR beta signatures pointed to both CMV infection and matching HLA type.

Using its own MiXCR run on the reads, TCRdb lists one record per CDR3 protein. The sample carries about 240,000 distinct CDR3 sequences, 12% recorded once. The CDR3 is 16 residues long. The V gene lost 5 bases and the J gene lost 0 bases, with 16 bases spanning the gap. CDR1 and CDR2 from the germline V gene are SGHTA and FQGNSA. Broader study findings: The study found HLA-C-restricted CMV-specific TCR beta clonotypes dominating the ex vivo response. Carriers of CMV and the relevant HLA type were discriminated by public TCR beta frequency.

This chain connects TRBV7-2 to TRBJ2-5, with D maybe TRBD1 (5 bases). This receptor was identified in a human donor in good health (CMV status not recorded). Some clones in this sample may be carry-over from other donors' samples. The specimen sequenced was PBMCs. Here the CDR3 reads CASSPQHPTDQETQYF. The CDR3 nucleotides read TGTGCCAGCAGCCCCCAACACCCGACAGACCAAGAGACCCAGTACTTC.